This T cell receptor beta chain was captured by sequencing in a study of blood T cell repertoires in COVID-19. In the study overall: Italy, Spain and the United States were the sources of the convalescent and acute COVID-19 samples.

Per the authors' pipeline: It was from reference gene primer amplification that nucleated cell counts were estimated. The data were produced by immunoSEQ multiplex PCR, yet TCRdb's version contains in-frame clones alone and is incomplete. D and trimming were read from the DNA, whereas the V and J calls and clone size are those reported in that table. The data show 430,000 or so clones, around 89% seen once. Residents of over 20 US areas, aged roughly 18 to 90 years, made up the participants. J was trimmed by 1 base and V by 5 bases; bases with no gene match: 4. Germline CDR1 reads LNHDA; CDR2 reads SQIVND (reference sequence). This CDR3 has 15 amino acids.

This sequence joins TRBV19 and TRBJ1-4; 7 positions agree with TRBD1. What was sequenced was PBMCs or T cells enriched from blood (not recorded which). This sequence originates from a woman between 40 and 50 years old who had recovered from COVID-19. The CDR3 bases are TGTGCCAGTAGTCCCCGACAGGGAACTAATGAAAAACTGTTTTTT. This translates into CASSPRQGTNEKLFF.